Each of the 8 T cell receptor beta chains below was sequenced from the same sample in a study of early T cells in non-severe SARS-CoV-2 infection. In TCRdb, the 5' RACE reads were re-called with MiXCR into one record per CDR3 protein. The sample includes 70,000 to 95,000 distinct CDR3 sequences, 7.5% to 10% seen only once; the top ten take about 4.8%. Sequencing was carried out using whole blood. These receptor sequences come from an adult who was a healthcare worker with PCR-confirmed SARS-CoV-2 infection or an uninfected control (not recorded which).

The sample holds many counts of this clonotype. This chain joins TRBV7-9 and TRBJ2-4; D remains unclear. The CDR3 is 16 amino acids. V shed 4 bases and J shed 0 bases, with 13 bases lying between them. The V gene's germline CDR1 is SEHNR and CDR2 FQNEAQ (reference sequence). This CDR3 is CASSSNRALAKNIQYF. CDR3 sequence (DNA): TGTGCCAGCAGCTCCAACCGGGCCTTAGCCAAAAACATTCAGTACTTC.

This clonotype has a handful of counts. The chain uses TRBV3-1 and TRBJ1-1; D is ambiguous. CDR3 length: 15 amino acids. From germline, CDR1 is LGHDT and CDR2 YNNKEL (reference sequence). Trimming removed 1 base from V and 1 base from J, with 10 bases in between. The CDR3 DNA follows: TGTGCCAGCAGCCAAGGCCTTTTTAAGAACACTGAAGCTTTCTTT. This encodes CASSQGLFKNTEAFF.

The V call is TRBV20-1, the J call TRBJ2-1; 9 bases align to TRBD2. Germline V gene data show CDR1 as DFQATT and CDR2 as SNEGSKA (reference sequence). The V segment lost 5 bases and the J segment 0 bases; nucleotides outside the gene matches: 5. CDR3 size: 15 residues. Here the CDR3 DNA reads TGCAGTGCTGGCATAGCGGGGGCCTCCTACAATGAGCAGTTCTTC. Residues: CSAGIAGASYNEQFF.

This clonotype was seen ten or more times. For the CDR3, the DNA is TGTGCCAGCAGCTCCGGGACAATGGGTCTCTATGGCTACACCTTC. Its translation: CASSSGTMGLYGYTF. The chain joins TRBV6-2 or TRBV6-3 to TRBJ1-2; possible D gene TRBD1, 6 bases. Germline V gene sequence: CDR1 MNHEY, CDR2 SVGEGT. The CDR3 has 15 residues. Trimming took off 6 bases at V and 4 bases at J, with 18 bases between the two ends.

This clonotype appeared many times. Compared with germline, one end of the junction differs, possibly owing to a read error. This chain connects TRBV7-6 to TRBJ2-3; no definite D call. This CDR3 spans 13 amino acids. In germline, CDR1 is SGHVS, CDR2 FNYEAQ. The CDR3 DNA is TGTGCCAGCAGCAGCCAGGTGGCAGATACGCAGTTTTTT. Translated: CASSSQVADTQFF.

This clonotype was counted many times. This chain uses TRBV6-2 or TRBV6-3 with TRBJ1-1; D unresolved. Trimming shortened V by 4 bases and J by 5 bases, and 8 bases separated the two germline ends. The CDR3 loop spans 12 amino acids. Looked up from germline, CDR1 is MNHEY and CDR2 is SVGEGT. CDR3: CASSSGRTEAFF. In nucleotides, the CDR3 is TGTGCCAGCAGTTCCGGTAGAACTGAAGCTTTCTTT.

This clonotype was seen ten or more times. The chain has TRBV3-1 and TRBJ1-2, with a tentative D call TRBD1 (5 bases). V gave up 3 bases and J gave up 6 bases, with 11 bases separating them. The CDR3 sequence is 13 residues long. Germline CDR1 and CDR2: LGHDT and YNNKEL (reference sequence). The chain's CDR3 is CASSQFRVHGYTF. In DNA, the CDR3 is TGTGCCAGCAGCCAGTTCAGGGTCCATGGCTACACCTTC.

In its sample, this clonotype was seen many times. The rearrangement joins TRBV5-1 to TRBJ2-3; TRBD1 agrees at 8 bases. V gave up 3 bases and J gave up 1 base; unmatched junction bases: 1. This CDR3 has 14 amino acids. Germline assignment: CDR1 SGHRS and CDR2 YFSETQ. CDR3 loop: CASSSDRGTDTQYF. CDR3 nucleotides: TGCGCCAGCAGCTCGGACAGGGGCACAGATACGCAGTATTTT.